This TCR beta chain was captured by sequencing in a study of cytomegalovirus exposure and HLA in healthy donors. PCR employed 60 Vbeta and 13 Jbeta primers. Assay used: immunoSEQ multiplex PCR; TCRdb lists only in-frame clones, some missing. The data show under 200,000 clones, with under 85% seen just once and about 1.3% held by the top ten. This clone was seen only a few times. The trim removed 5 bases at V and 3 bases at J, leaving 6 bases unmatched. The V gene's germline CDR1 is SGDLS and CDR2 YYNGEE. This CDR3 is built from 14 residues. The chain uses TRBV9 and TRBJ2-7, with TRBD1 matching over 9 bases. Sequencing input: PBMCs. This TCR came from a woman in her 30s in good health and CMV-seronegative. The CDR3: CASSTQGASYEQYF. The CDR3 DNA is TGTGCCAGCAGTACACAGGGGGCGAGCTACGAGCAGTACTTC. The entire variable domain, with the rest obtained from reference TRBV9 and TRBJ2-7, is as follows: DSGVTQTPKHLITATGQRVTLRCSPRSGDLSVYWYQQSLDQGLQFLIQYYNGEERAKGNILERFSAQQFPDLHSELNLSSLELGDSALYFCASSTQGASYEQYFGPGTRLTVT.